This TCR beta chain was captured in a study of metastatic and nonmetastatic thyroid tumors. Study information: Blood and tumor or nodule tissue repertoires from malignant and benign thyroid patients were compared.

The CDR3 is 16 residues long. Germline trimming cut 0 bases from V and 6 bases from J; bases unmatched to any gene: 4. Germline CDR1 LNHDA, CDR2 SQIVND (reference sequence). The study's findings and limits: Malignant tumors reportedly showed significantly higher TCR beta diversity than benign nodules in both blood and tumor.

Ahead of thyroid surgery, no patient had received treatment of any kind. In the original processing: A classifier for distant metastasis in papillary thyroid cancer was constructed using CDR3 differences observed across clinicopathological groups. TCRdb reanalyzed the PCR reads with MiXCR. The V and J calls shown here were made by TCRdb, not taken from the authors' results. The repertoire holds around 41,000 clones, with roughly 3.2% as singletons. This clone showed up just a few times. Its antigen is unidentified. Sequenced: blood. The chain recombines TRBV19 with TRBJ2-3, with 12 bases lining up with TRBD1. The receptor's source is a female donor with papillary thyroid cancer or a benign thyroid nodule (not recorded which). Some clones in this sample may be carry-over from other donors' samples. CDR3 loop: CASSIDGTGGYDTQYF. DNA of the CDR3: TGTGCCAGTAGTATAGACGGGACAGGGGGCTATGATACGCAGTATTTT.